What follows is one T cell receptor (beta chain) and its context. The data belong to a study of blood T cell repertoires in COVID-19. Background on the study: Spain, Italy and the United States supplied samples that represented acute and convalescent COVID-19. PBMCs, B-cell-depleted T cells, or T cells were the source of the cDNA or gDNA that made up the material.

This CDR3 has 12 residues. V lost 8 bases, J lost 5 bases, and 10 bases lay in between. Germline V lookup: CDR1 MDHEN, CDR2 SYDVKM. Authors' analysis steps: Reference gene primer amplification gave nucleated cell count estimates. This table comes from immunoSEQ multiplex PCR, and its TCRdb copy is limited to in-frame clones, with some not included. Clone size and the V and J calls come from that table; the DNA yielded D and trimming. Counted here are about 140,000 clones, 88% occurring once; the ten biggest clones make up more than 9%. This rearrangement joins TRBV28 to TRBJ1-5, with D unresolved. This TCR derives from a man aged 45 to 65 with active or convalescent COVID-19. The source material was peripheral blood. CDR3 nucleotide sequence: TGTGCCAGCGGATGGGCAGATCAGCCCCAGCATTTT. It encodes CASGWADQPQHF. Filled out from reference TRBV28 and TRBJ1-5, the complete variable domain reads DVKVTQSSRYLVKRTGEKVFLECVQDMDHENMFWYRQDPGLGLRLIYFSYDVKMKEKGDIPEGYSVSREKKERFSLILESASTNQTSMYLCASGWADQPQHFGDGTRLSIL.